The source of this T cell receptor (beta chain) is a study of CD8 T cells in Susac syndrome. TCR beta from blood CD8+ and CD4+ T cells was sequenced. Germline V gene data show CDR1 as SGHRS and CDR2 as YFSETQ. CDR3 length: 19 amino acids. With V trimmed by 2 bases and J by 7 bases, 15 bases remained unmatched. Random-hexamer reverse transcription was applied to roughly 0.5 to 1 ug RNA. TCRdb itself ran the immunoSEQ multiplex PCR reads through MiXCR, one entry per CDR3 protein. This sample yields some 130,000 distinct CDR3 sequences, of which roughly 95% are seen a single time; more than 0.095% belongs to the top ten.

The TCR comes from a human donor in good health. The chain combines TRBV5-1 with TRBJ2-2; 12 bases are a match to TRBD2. Input material: CD4+ T cells from PBMCs. The CDR3: CASSLGDYWTSGKVGELFF. CDR3 nucleotides: TGCGCCAGCAGCTTAGGCGACTACTGGACTAGCGGGAAGGTCGGGGAGCTGTTTTTT.